The rows below give T cell receptor beta chains drawn from one sample of a study of read filtering for tumor transcriptome and immune sequencing. A single record per CDR3 protein comes from TCRdb applying MiXCR to the reads. The repertoire has around 65,000 distinct CDR3 sequences, 15% to 25% of them found once; the top ten carry around 15%. Material for sequencing was a population of CD138-negative cells sorted from bone marrow. Source of these receptors: a donor over 35 with multiple myeloma. CDR3s include the opening cysteine and the closing phenylalanine or tryptophan. A D gene is named only where the DNA matches it firmly. A row's size may be missing; if present it is once, few, many or a size class.

D gene | J gene | clone size | V gene | CDR3 protein | CDR3 DNA
- | TRBJ2-2 | many | TRBV7-2 | CASSPVGGDTGELFF | TGTGCCAGCAGCCCTGTAGGGGGGGACACCGGGGAGCTGTTTTTT
TRBD1 | TRBJ2-6 | - | TRBV7-3 | CASSSLQGVGANVLTF | TGTGCCAGCAGCTCTCTACAGGGGGTTGGGGCCAACGTCCTGACTTTC
- | TRBJ2-7 | - | TRBV20-1 | CSARVNQGDEQYF | TGCAGCGCTAGAGTAAATCAAGGGGACGAGCAGTACTTC
- | TRBJ2-5 | - | TRBV7-6 | CASSLVSLGETQYF | TGTGCCAGCAGCTTAGTGTCTCTCGGAGAGACCCAGTACTTC
TRBD1 | TRBJ2-2 | few | TRBV5-1 | CASSLNFRGRDGELFF | TGCGCCAGCAGCTTAAACTTCAGGGGGCGCGACGGGGAGCTGTTTTTT
TRBD1 | TRBJ2-3 | many | TRBV10-3 | CAISESTGLGTDTQYF | TGTGCCATCAGTGAGTCGACAGGGCTTGGCACAGATACGCAGTATTTT
- | TRBJ2-1 | many | TRBV28 | CASSVAGSGYNEQFF | TGTGCCAGCAGTGTAGCCGGGAGCGGCTACAATGAGCAGTTCTTC
- | TRBJ2-7 | few | TRBV20-1 | CSARGLKSNEQYF | TGCAGTGCTAGAGGACTCAAAAGCAACGAGCAGTACTTC
- | TRBJ1-1 | - | TRBV14 | CASSQAGTTNTEAFF | TGTGCCAGCAGCCAGGCCGGGACGACGAACACTGAAGCTTTCTTT
TRBD1 | TRBJ1-1 | many | TRBV7-3 | CASSKQPGGASTEAFF | TGTGCCAGCAGCAAACAGCCAGGGGGCGCGTCCACTGAAGCTTTCTTT
- | TRBJ1-1 | - | TRBV29-1 | CSVEGVDTEAFF | TGCAGCGTTGAGGGGGTAGACACTGAAGCTTTCTTT
TRBD2 | TRBJ2-1 | many | TRBV7-9 | CASSLMTSGRGGEQFF | TGTGCCAGCAGCTTAATGACTAGCGGGAGAGGAGGTGAGCAGTTCTTC
TRBD1 | TRBJ1-5 | - | TRBV6-5 | CASSKLDRGLQPQHF | TGTGCCAGCAGTAAACTGGACAGGGGGCTTCAGCCCCAGCATTTT
TRBD2 | TRBJ2-2 | few | TRBV5-1 | CASSGGLAPLNPNTGELFF | TGCGCCAGCAGCGGAGGACTAGCCCCTCTAAACCCGAACACCGGGGAGCTGTTTTTT
TRBD2 | TRBJ2-3 | few | TRBV20-1 | CSASTASGVGDTQYF | TGCAGTGCTAGTACGGCTAGCGGAGTAGGAGATACGCAGTATTTT
- | TRBJ2-5 | many | TRBV15 | CATSRVVDETQYF | TGTGCCACCAGCAGAGTAGTGGATGAGACCCAGTACTTC
- | TRBJ2-5 | many | TRBV10-1 | CASSRGGGETQYF | TGCGCCAGCAGTCGAGGTGGTGGAGAGACCCAGTACTTC
- | TRBJ2-1 | - | TRBV20-1 | CSARSLDGSSYNEQFF | TGCAGTGCTAGGTCGTTGGACGGAAGCTCCTACAATGAGCAGTTCTTC
TRBD2 | TRBJ2-3 | many | TRBV7-9 | CASSSSGSTDTQYF | TGTGCCAGCAGCTCTAGCGGTAGCACAGATACGCAGTATTTT
- | TRBJ2-2 | many | TRBV5-1 | CASSLDWAAPNTGELFF | TGCGCCAGCAGCCTGGACTGGGCAGCTCCGAACACCGGGGAGCTGTTTTTT
- | TRBJ1-4 | many | TRBV20-1 | CSARDRNRRSNEKLFF | TGCAGTGCTAGAGATAGAAACAGAAGGTCTAATGAAAAACTGTTTTTT
TRBD2 | TRBJ2-1 | many | TRBV5-1 | CASSQSGGRYNEQFF | TGCGCCAGCAGCCAAAGCGGGGGGCGTTACAATGAGCAGTTCTTC
TRBD1 | TRBJ2-7 | - | TRBV28 | CASSPNRGRLDEQYF | TGTGCCAGCAGTCCTAACAGGGGGCGCTTAGACGAGCAGTACTTC
TRBD1 | TRBJ1-2 | - | TRBV10-3 | CAISESRTGNYGYTF | TGTGCCATCAGTGAGTCCCGGACAGGGAACTATGGCTACACCTTC
- | TRBJ2-7 | many | TRBV6-5 | CASSYSSSANYEQYF | TGTGCCAGCAGTTACAGCTCGTCGGCAAACTACGAGCAGTACTTC
- | TRBJ1-1 | - | TRBV9 | CASSVGGPEAFF | TGTGCCAGCAGCGTAGGTGGTCCTGAAGCTTTCTTT
- | TRBJ2-1 | many | TRBV24-1 | CATSGGNSYNEQFF | TGTGCCACCAGTGGGGGGAACTCCTACAATGAGCAGTTCTTC
- | TRBJ1-1 | many | TRBV10-3 | CAISEQGRAFF | TGTGCCATCAGTGAACAGGGTCGAGCTTTCTTT
- | TRBJ2-2 | many | TRBV25-1 | CASTSGGSAWAGELFF | TGTGCCAGCACCTCCGGCGGGTCAGCGTGGGCCGGGGAGCTGTTTTTT
- | TRBJ2-7 | - | TRBV5-1 | CASSLSSSTYYEQYF | TGCGCCAGCAGCTTAAGCTCATCGACCTATTACGAGCAGTACTTC
- | TRBJ2-7 | many | TRBV5-1 | CASSLFQSREQYF | TGCGCCAGCAGCTTATTTCAATCTCGCGAGCAGTACTTC
- | TRBJ2-1 | medium-sized | TRBV10-1 | CASSGGGTRDEQFF | TGCGCCAGCAGTGGTGGGGGAACACGAGATGAGCAGTTCTTC
- | TRBJ1-1 | many | TRBV5-1 | CASRMNTEAFF | TGCGCCAGCCGGATGAACACTGAAGCTTTCTTT
- | TRBJ2-1 | medium-sized | TRBV7-9 | CASSNGQFSYNEQFF | TGTGCCAGCAGCAACGGACAGTTCTCCTACAATGAGCAGTTCTTC
TRBD1 | TRBJ1-2 | few | TRBV10-2 | CASSDSTRGRMSYGYTF | TGCGCCAGCAGTGACTCTACCAGGGGGCGGATGAGCTATGGCTACACCTTC
- | TRBJ1-5 | few | TRBV12-3/TRBV12-4 | CASSRRRDSNQPQHF | TGTGCCAGCAGTCGACGCCGGGACAGCAATCAGCCCCAGCATTTT
TRBD1 | TRBJ1-2 | - | TRBV28 | CAITPSGGLYGYTF | TGTGCCATCACCCCTTCAGGGGGCCTTTATGGCTACACCTTC
- | TRBJ2-7 | - | TRBV11-2 | CASSLGAVPNEQYF | TGTGCCAGCAGCTTGGGGGCAGTCCCTAACGAGCAGTACTTC
- | TRBJ1-2 | - | TRBV20-1 | CSASRENYGYTF | TGCAGTGCTAGCAGGGAGAACTATGGCTACACCTTC
- | TRBJ2-1 | many | TRBV19 | CASSISPRYPYNEQFF | TGTGCCAGTAGTATTTCTCCAAGGTACCCCTACAATGAGCAGTTCTTC
TRBD2 | TRBJ2-7 | - | TRBV5-1 | CASSSGLAGQEQYF | TGCGCCAGCAGCTCCGGACTAGCGGGGCAAGAGCAGTACTTC
TRBD2 | TRBJ2-3 | many | TRBV20-1 | CSARGGGLAGPRTDTQYF | TGCAGTGCTAGGGGAGGTGGACTAGCGGGGCCTCGCACAGATACGCAGTATTTT
- | TRBJ2-1 | many | TRBV12-3/TRBV12-4 | CASSIDIARTDEQFF | TGTGCCAGCAGTATTGATATAGCCCGGACGGATGAGCAGTTCTTC
TRBD1 | TRBJ1-1 | many | TRBV28 | CASRHNEFGPGQGLRNKAFF | TGTGCCAGCAGACATAACGAGTTTGGTCCGGGACAGGGGCTCCGGAACAAAGCTTTCTTT
- | TRBJ1-1 | many | TRBV29-1 | CSTQQDSTEAFF | TGCAGCACACAACAGGATAGCACTGAAGCTTTCTTT
- | TRBJ1-1 | few | TRBV20-1 | CRTAPRNTEAFF | TGCAGAACGGCCCCACGGAACACTGAAGCTTTCTTT
TRBD2 | TRBJ2-3 | - | TRBV11-3 | CASSSIAGLSTDTQYF | TGTGCCAGCAGTAGTATAGCGGGACTTAGCACAGATACGCAGTATTTT
- | TRBJ1-2 | - | TRBV5-1 | CASSPRAGYGYTF | TGCGCCAGCAGCCCACGGGCAGGGTATGGCTACACCTTC
- | TRBJ2-5 | many | TRBV30 | CARGQAQETQYF | TGTGCCCGGGGACAAGCCCAAGAGACCCAGTACTTC
- | TRBJ2-5 | many | TRBV20-1 | CSARLAWVETQYF | TGCAGTGCTAGACTGGCGTGGGTAGAGACCCAGTACTTC
- | TRBJ1-1 | few | TRBV27 | CASSLSTGTEAFF | TGTGCCAGCAGTTTATCGACCGGGACTGAAGCTTTCTTT
TRBD1 | TRBJ2-6 | many | TRBV3-1 | CASSWPGGVPSGANVLTF | TGTGCCAGCAGCTGGCCAGGGGGAGTACCCTCTGGGGCCAACGTCCTGACTTTC
TRBD1 | TRBJ2-2 | many | TRBV6-1 | CASYGSRDRGVRTGELFF | TGTGCCAGCTACGGCTCCCGGGACAGGGGCGTTAGGACCGGGGAGCTGTTTTTT
TRBD1 | TRBJ1-2 | many | TRBV29-1 | CSVDPGDSYGYTF | TGCAGCGTTGATCCGGGGGACAGCTATGGCTACACCTTC
TRBD2 | TRBJ2-3 | once | TRBV12-3/TRBV12-4 | CASTRSGAAVVQYF | TGTGCCAGCACCCGTAGCGGGGCCGCAGTGGTGCAGTATTTT
- | TRBJ2-2 | - | TRBV24-1 | CATSGLDKNTGELFF | TGTGCCACCAGTGGACTCGACAAAAACACCGGGGAGCTGTTTTTT
- | TRBJ1-1 | - | TRBV3-1 | CASSPNSAARFTEAFF | TGTGCCAGCAGCCCTAATTCCGCTGCCAGGTTCACTGAAGCTTTCTTT
- | TRBJ1-2 | many | TRBV28 | CASSPTLRNYGYTF | TGTGCCAGCAGTCCCACCCTCAGGAACTATGGCTACACCTTC
- | TRBJ2-3 | many | TRBV2 | CASSEARMSTDTQYF | TGTGCCAGCAGTGAAGCGCGGATGAGCACAGATACGCAGTATTTT
TRBD2 | TRBJ2-1 | medium-sized | TRBV14 | CASSPVAGSSYNEQFF | TGTGCCAGCAGCCCTGTAGCGGGGAGCTCCTACAATGAGCAGTTCTTC